One and the same sample provided the 32 T cell receptor beta chains below, sequenced in a study of tumor-infiltrating lymphocytes in primary liver carcinoma (dated by TCRdb to about 2017). The listed sequencing device is Illumina HiSeq 2500. TCRbeta-specific cDNA was reverse-transcribed from about 0.45 ug total RNA using a constant-region primer and ProtoScript II reverse transcriptase. Construction of the TCRbeta libraries relied on three nested rounds of multiplex PCR, following a slightly modified ARM-PCR procedure. The first two PCR rounds used multiplex TRBV1-TRBV30 forward primers with a Cbeta reverse primer, each for around 10 cycles. Clones were called with MiXCR by TCRdb after fastp trimmed the public reads at Q25, and only in-frame beta chains were retained. Each CDR3 protein gets just one entry, which takes the most common genes and DNA from the rows behind it. The sample records tens of thousands of distinct CDR3 sequences, roughly two thirds of which are singletons. Together, the top ten hold 40% to 45% of the sample.

Total RNA and DNA were co-extracted from around 18-30 mg of bulk tissue with the AllPrep DNA/RNA mini kit, without cell sorting. The sequencing input was liver tumor tissue from sampling region 4. In light of the paper, this sample's cell subset or site label describes: tumor region T4, right-lateral pole. All receptors derive from a man aged 35-49 years with primary liver carcinoma and hepatitis B virus infection.

On this clonotype itself: At one of its ends the junction is not consistent with the germline gene, which may arise from a read error. This chain connects TRBV11-2 to TRBJ2-1; TRBD2 agrees at 12 bases. The CDR3 length is 15 residues. CDR1 is SGHAT, CDR2 FQNNGV, per germline. CDR3 sequence: CAISQTSGSNNEHFF. As DNA, the CDR3 is TGTGCCATCAGCCAGACTAGCGGGAGCAACAATGAGCACTTCTTC. The whole variable domain, filled in from reference TRBV11-2 and TRBJ2-1, reads EAGVAQSPRYKIIEKRQSVAFWCNPISGHATLYWYQQILGQGPKLLIQFQNNGVVDDSQLPKDRFSAERLKGVDSTLKIQPAKLEDSAVYLCAISQTSGSNNEHFFGPGTRLTVL.

This clonotype was seen many times. Sequence at one end of the junction differs from germline and may be a read error. This chain joins TRBV11-1 and TRBJ2-2, with 8 nucleotides matching TRBD2. From germline, CDR1 is SGHAT and CDR2 FQDESV (reference sequence). CDR3 length: 15 amino acids. The CDR3 sequence is CASSLGTSPTGEQFF. The CDR3 DNA follows: TGTGCCAGCAGCTTAGGGACTAGCCCCACCGGGGAGCAGTTTTTT.

The rearrangement links TRBV19 to TRBJ1-5; 8 nucleotides line up with TRBD1. V trimming: 11 bases; J trimming: 4 bases; junction bases outside the gene matches: 13. CDR3 length: 15 amino acids. Germline V gene sequence: CDR1 LNHDA, CDR2 SQIVND (reference sequence). The CDR3 sequence is CACTQTGDSNQPQHF. The CDR3 DNA reads TGTGCCTGTACCCAGACAGGGGACTCGAATCAGCCCCAGCATTTT.

Comments on this clonotype: A read error may account for a junction end that differs from germline. The chain links TRBV5-6 to TRBJ1-1; D gene unclear. Germline-derived CDR1 and CDR2 are SGHDT and YYEEEE. CDR3 size: 13 residues. The CDR3 bases are TGTGCCAGCAGCTTGGGGAGTGAAGGTGAAGCTATCTTT. Residues: CASSLGSEGEAIF.

This clonotype was picked up one time. One end of the junction varies from germline; a read error may be responsible. This rearrangement joins TRBV6-5 to TRBJ2-4, with TRBD2 matching 10 bases. Germline V gene lookup returns CDR1 MNHEY and CDR2 SVGAGI. The CDR3 covers 17 residues. In DNA form, the CDR3 reads TGTGCCAACAGTTACTCTAGCGGGAGTAGAATGGGGAACATTCAGTATTTC. This gives the protein CANSYSSGSRMGNIQYF.

Note on this clonotype: The junction shows a germline mismatch at one end, possibly a read error. The rearrangement links TRBV6-5 to TRBJ1-5; D is perhaps TRBD1 (6 bases). Germline V gene data show CDR1 as MNHEY and CDR2 as SVGAGI. There are 17 residues in the CDR3. The CDR3 loop reads CAGSSLTDLGGNQPQHF. CDR3 bases: TGTGCCGGCAGTTCCTTGACAGACCTGGGGGGCAATCAACCCCAGCATTTT.

This clonotype was counted only a few times. One base away lies a much larger clone, so this may be a sequencing read error. The V call is TRBV24-1, the J call TRBJ2-6; D may be TRBD2 (5 bases). V was trimmed by 9 bases and J by 4 bases, leaving 12 bases between them. From germline, CDR1 is KGHDR and CDR2 SFDVKD. CDR3 length equals 14 residues. The CDR3 spells CATGRDAGANVLTF. CDR3 nucleotides: TGTGCCACCGGCCGGGATGCCGGGGCCAACGTCCTGACTTTC.

This chain connects TRBV4-1 to TRBJ2-1, with 10 bases fitting TRBD2. This CDR3 is built from 17 residues. Germline loops: CDR1 MGHRA, CDR2 YSYEKL. V shed 1 base and J 3 bases; nucleotides not matched to a gene: 6. Here the CDR3 DNA reads TGCGCCAGCAGCCAAGGGCCCACTAGCGGGGACTACAATGAGCAGTTCTTC. Translated, it gives CASSQGPTSGDYNEQFF.

This clonotype was seen many times. V gene TRBV28 combines with J gene TRBJ2-3, with TRBD1 as a possible D gene (5 bases). V was clipped by 10 bases and J by 5 bases, with 19 bases between them. From germline, CDR1 is MDHEN and CDR2 SYDVKM. This CDR3 is built from 14 residues. CDR3 coding DNA: TGTGCCACATGGGTCCAGGGCCGGGTAGATACGCAGTATTTT. Translation gives CATWVQGRVDTQYF. The whole variable domain, filled in from reference TRBV28 and TRBJ2-3, reads DVKVTQSSRYLVKRTGEKVFLECVQDMDHENMFWYRQDPGLGLRLIYFSYDVKMKEKGDIPEGYSVSREKKERFSLILESASTNQTSMYLCATWVQGRVDTQYFGPGTRLTVL.

Concerning this clonotype itself: Without the conserved terminal phenylalanine or tryptophan, this CDR3 likely stems from a read error. The rearrangement uses TRBV10-3 and TRBJ2-2; D perhaps matches TRBD2 (5 bases). This CDR3 comprises 15 residues. The germline V gene encodes CDR1 ENHRY and CDR2 SYGVKD. CDR3 protein: CVISESAGETGELFY. The CDR3 bases are TGTGTCATCAGTGAGTCGGCCGGGGAAACCGGGGAGCTGTTTTAT.

Concerning this clonotype: One end of the junction fails to match germline, which may point to a read error. The chain combines TRBV5-5 with TRBJ2-7, with 8 bases matching TRBD2. Germline CDR1 and CDR2: SGHKS and YYEKEE (reference sequence). This CDR3 has 16 residues. CDR3 loop: CASSLIIGAGVWEQYF. The DNA for the CDR3 is TGTGCCAGTAGCTTGATTATAGGAGCGGGAGTATGGGAGCAGTACTTC.

Comments on this clonotype: This may stem from a read error, because a much larger clone lies one nucleotide away. The rearrangement joins TRBV30 to TRBJ2-5; 8 bases fit TRBD1. The CDR3 has 16 amino acids. From germline, CDR1 is GTSNPN and CDR2 SVGIG (reference sequence). CDR3 sequence: CAWSAQNRDRNKTRYF. The CDR3, as DNA: TGTGCCTGGAGTGCCCAGAATCGGGACAGGAACAAGACCCGGTACTTC.

The chain joins TRBV4-2 to TRBJ2-2; TRBD2 is a possible D gene (6 bases). From germline, CDR1 is LGHNA and CDR2 YNFKEQ. The CDR3 is 17 residues long. V gave up 10 bases and J gave up 1 base, with 22 bases separating them. DNA of the CDR3: TGTGCCAACAGTCAAGATCTTGGGACTGTGAACACCGGGGAGCTGTTTTTT. It specifies CANSQDLGTVNTGELFF.

As for this clonotype: At one end the junction does not follow the germline gene, possibly because of a read error. This chain joins TRBV5-6 and TRBJ2-5; D is perhaps TRBD2 (5 bases). The CDR3 has 14 amino acids. In germline, CDR1 is SGHDT, CDR2 YYEEEE. The CDR3 bases are TGTGCCAGCAGCTTGAAGGCTAGCCAAGAGATCCAGTACTTC. Encoded protein: CASSLKASQEIQYF.

This clonotype was counted many times. The rearrangement uses TRBV6-2 or TRBV6-3 and TRBJ2-2, with 7 bases identical to TRBD1. The V gene's germline CDR1 is MNHEY and CDR2 SVGEGT. The CDR3 length is 16 residues. After removal of 3 bases from V and 3 bases from J, the junction contained 7 bases not matched to a gene. Written as DNA, the CDR3 is TGTGCCAGCAGTTATGAGCAGGGGGTACACACCGGGGAGCTGTTTTTT. As protein: CASSYEQGVHTGELFF.

This clonotype showed up just a few times. The rearrangement uses TRBV7-6 and TRBJ1-2; tentative D call: TRBD1 (5 bases). CDR1 is SGHVS and CDR2 is FNYEAQ in the germline V gene. The CDR3 totals 13 residues. V lost 4 bases and J 3 bases, leaving 9 bases between the germline ends. In DNA form, the CDR3 reads TGTGCCAGCAGCTCGCAGACAGACTATGGCTACACCTTC. Protein: CASSSQTDYGYTF.

Worth noting for this clonotype: The junction departs from germline at one end; a sequencing error may be responsible. The rearrangement links TRBV11-1 to TRBJ2-3; either TRBD1 or TRBD2 may fit D (5 bases each). Germline V gene lookup returns CDR1 SGHAT and CDR2 FQDESV (reference sequence). The CDR3 extends over 19 amino acids. The CDR3 loop is CAGSSGGSSVGARTDTQYF. CDR3 DNA: TGTGCCGGCAGCTCTGGGGGAAGCTCTGTTGGAGCTCGCACAGATACGCAGTATTTT.

By sample fraction, this clonotype is medium-sized. J is TRBJ1-6 and V is TRBV6-5, with TRBD1 matching 9 bases. CDR3 length: 17 amino acids. Germline V gene lookup returns CDR1 MNHEY and CDR2 SVGAGI. The V gene end was trimmed by 1 base and the J gene end by 10 bases; junction bases not matched to a gene: 11. This CDR3 reads CASSYWGTGTVGSPLHF. CDR3 nucleotide sequence: TGTGCCAGCAGTTACTGGGGGACAGGGACAGTTGGCTCACCCCTCCACTTT.

Notes on this clonotype: Likely a read error: the CDR3 ends without its conserved phenylalanine or tryptophan. The DNA is left out, because the CDR3 cannot be placed on it with certainty; the CDR3 is given as TCRdb lists it. The rearrangement links TRBV7-9 to TRBJ1-1; TRBD1 is taken as the D call from the table, unchecked against the DNA. Germline CDR1 and CDR2: SEHNR and FQNEAQ (reference sequence). The CDR3 contains 14 residues when both ends are counted. The CDR3 region is CASSLVGGYTEAFS.

About this clonotype: An end of the junction does not agree with germline; a read error may underlie this. V usage is TRBV10-3 and J usage is TRBJ1-3; no firm D call. CDR1 is ENHRY, CDR2 SYGVKD, per germline. The CDR3 runs to 12 residues. CDR3 in amino acids: CAMSGRGNTIYF. The CDR3 nucleotides read TGTGCCATGAGTGGTCGGGGAAACACCATATATTTT.

With regard to this clonotype: This CDR3 is missing its conserved last phenylalanine or tryptophan, likely due to a read error. V is TRBV11-2 and J is TRBJ1-4; D not resolved. Germline V CDR1 and CDR2: SGHAT, FQNNGV. This CDR3 is built from 15 residues. The CDR3: CTSRLDGFANEKLFI. The CDR3 DNA reads TGTACCAGCAGATTAGACGGGTTCGCTAATGAAAAACTGTTTATT.

This clonotype showed up just once. A junction end diverges from the germline sequence, so it may reflect a read error. The rearrangement links TRBV4-1 to TRBJ2-2, with 9 bases that match TRBD2. The germline V gene encodes CDR1 MGHRA and CDR2 YSYEKL. This CDR3 comprises 17 residues. As DNA, the CDR3 is TGCGCCAGCAGCCCCCGCGGTGGACTAGCGATCACCGGGCAGCTGTTTTTT. The encoded protein is CASSPRGGLAITGQLFF.

Comments on this clonotype: Germline and junction disagree at one end, which may indicate a read error. V is TRBV11-2 and J is TRBJ2-7, with D possibly being TRBD2 (6 bases). Germline V CDR1 and CDR2: SGHAT, FQNNGV. This CDR3 region has 15 residues. CDR3 region: CVSSLESGISSEQYF. The CDR3 DNA sequence: TGTGTCAGCAGCTTAGAGTCCGGGATCTCTAGCGAGCAGTACTTT.

The rearrangement joins TRBV6-5 to TRBJ2-3; no firm D call. The CDR3 has 15 amino acids. The ends were cut back, 10 bases at V and 5 bases at J, with 22 bases in the middle. Germline CDR1 MNHEY, CDR2 SVGAGI. The DNA of the CDR3 is TGTGCCAACAATCCAGTAGTAGCCGGAATAGATACGCAGTATTTT. Encoded protein: CANNPVVAGIDTQYF.

This clonotype was counted between two and nine times. The gene calls are TRBV11-2 and TRBJ2-1, with D hard to call. Trimming left V 2 bases short and J 9 bases short, with 11 bases between. In germline, CDR1 is SGHAT, CDR2 FQNNGV. The CDR3 contains 13 residues. For the CDR3, the DNA is TGTGCCAGCAGCTTATACCGGCTTAGTGAGCAGTTCTTC. It is translated as CASSLYRLSEQFF.

On this clonotype itself: A junction boundary mismatches the germline segment, possibly from a read error. The V and J genes are TRBV6-2 or TRBV6-3 and TRBJ1-1; D remains unclear. This CDR3 contains 13 residues. Germline assignment: CDR1 MNHEY and CDR2 SVGEGT. The CDR3 coding sequence is TGTGCCAACAGTTCCCCCCTTCGTACTGATGCTTTCTTT. The encoded protein is CANSSPLRTDAFF.

This clonotype was seen a few times. A much larger clone sits a single nucleotide away, making a read error possible. The chain combines TRBV4-2 with TRBJ2-7, with unresolved D. This CDR3 region has 15 residues. From germline, CDR1 is LGHNA and CDR2 YNFKEQ. The CDR3 DNA sequence: TGTGCCAGCAGCCAAGCATGGCGCGGATCCTACGAGGAGTACTTC. It translates to CASSQAWRGSYEEYF.

Regarding this clonotype: Mismatch with germline at one junction end may stem from a read error. J is TRBJ1-5 and V is TRBV6-1; D is undetermined. The CDR3 covers 14 residues. Germline values: CDR1 MNHNS, CDR2 SASEGT. In DNA, the CDR3 is TGTGCGAGCAGTGAGGCGAGGGAAAATGCGCCCCAGCATTTT. Encoded protein: CASSEARENAPQHF.

The V call is TRBV11-2, the J call TRBJ2-2; a possible D gene is TRBD1 (6 bases). CDR3 length equals 16 residues. The ends were cut back, 9 bases at V and 6 bases at J, with 23 bases in the middle. Germline values: CDR1 SGHAT, CDR2 FQNNGV. The CDR3 sequence: CAREGVRAGEAGELFF. The CDR3, as DNA: TGTGCCAGAGAGGGGGTTAGGGCAGGCGAAGCCGGGGAGCTGTTTTTT.

In the case of this clonotype: It may be a read error: a sequence one base away is much more abundant. V gene TRBV6-1 combines with J gene TRBJ2-6, with D possibly TRBD2 on 6 matching bases. Germline CDR1 MNHNS, CDR2 SASEGT. The CDR3 runs to 14 residues. CDR3 sequence reads: CGSTAGMGANVLTF. Written as DNA, the CDR3 is TGTGGCAGCACGGCGGGGATGGGGGCCAACGTCCTGACTTTC.

The chain employs TRBV5-5 and TRBJ2-6; 8 positions match TRBD1. Unmatched junction bases numbered 20, after V lost 4 bases and J lost 14 bases. This CDR3 is 17 amino acids long. Germline values: CDR1 SGHKS, CDR2 YYEKEE (reference sequence). The CDR3, as DNA: TGTGCCAGCAGCGTATGGACAGGGCTTGCTGGGGCCAATTTCCTGACTTTC. Translation: CASSVWTGLAGANFLTF.

V usage is TRBV6-2 or TRBV6-3 and J usage is TRBJ2-1; D may be TRBD2 (5 bases). Trimming left V 10 bases short and J 8 bases short, with 30 bases between. Germline values: CDR1 MNHEY, CDR2 SVGEGT. This CDR3 contains 17 residues. Written as DNA, the CDR3 is TGTGCCAACACCCTATCGACGGACCGCGGGTTGTACGATGAGCAGTTCTTC. It specifies CANTLSTDRGLYDEQFF.